This is a list of T cell receptor beta chains from one sample in a study of T cell responses to AZD1222 COVID-19 vaccine. Method: immunoSEQ multiplex PCR; TCRdb's copy keeps in-frame clones and lacks some. The table lists under 150,000 clones, approximately 90% of them singletons, with approximately 1.8% in the top ten. Sequences were derived from peripheral blood, sampled on day 0 of AZD1222 vaccination. Source of these receptors: an adult in good health. Each CDR3 is given with its conserved first and last residue. D genes are given only for firm matches. The size of a clone is reported for some rows only, either as once, few or many, or as a class for expanded clones.

cdr3_aa: CASRRTRQGDYEQYF; cdr3_nt: TGTGCCAGTCGTAGGACACGACAGGGGGACTACGAGCAGTACTTC; v_call: TRBV6-4; j_call: TRBJ2-7; d_call: TRBD1; clone_size: NA; cdr3_length: 15
cdr3_aa: CAIGTTGTSADTIYF; cdr3_nt: TGTGCCATCGGAACTACCGGGACATCCGCGGACACCATATATTTT; v_call: TRBV10-3; j_call: TRBJ1-3; d_call: NA; clone_size: NA; cdr3_length: 15
cdr3_aa: CASSLRRPGPETQYF; cdr3_nt: TGTGCCAGCAGCCTTAGGAGGCCGGGGCCGGAGACCCAGTACTTC; v_call: TRBV3-1/TRBV3-2; j_call: TRBJ2-5; d_call: NA; clone_size: NA; cdr3_length: 15
cdr3_aa: CASSVGAGLEPQHF; cdr3_nt: TGTGCCAGCAGCGTAGGCGCAGGGCTGGAGCCCCAGCATTTT; v_call: TRBV9; j_call: TRBJ1-5; d_call: NA; clone_size: NA; cdr3_length: 14
cdr3_aa: CASSQSSANRDEQPQHF; cdr3_nt: TGCGCCAGCAGTCAATCGAGTGCAAACAGGGACGAGCAGCCCCAGCATTTT; v_call: TRBV23-1; j_call: TRBJ1-5; d_call: NA; clone_size: NA; cdr3_length: 17
cdr3_aa: CAWSSRQGVSFQPQHF; cdr3_nt: TGTGCCTGGAGTTCTCGACAGGGTGTTTCCTTTCAGCCCCAGCATTTT; v_call: TRBV30; j_call: TRBJ1-5; d_call: TRBD1; clone_size: NA; cdr3_length: 16
cdr3_aa: CASSVGKGNEQYF; cdr3_nt: TGTGCCAGCAGCGTAGGCAAGGGGAACGAGCAGTACTTC; v_call: TRBV9; j_call: TRBJ2-7; d_call: NA; clone_size: NA; cdr3_length: 13
cdr3_aa: CASSQQTQAPYNSPLHF; cdr3_nt: TGCGCCAGCAGCCAACAAACACAGGCTCCCTATAATTCACCCCTCCACTTT; v_call: TRBV4-3; j_call: TRBJ1-6; d_call: NA; clone_size: NA; cdr3_length: 17
cdr3_aa: CASSSARQETQYF; cdr3_nt: TGCGCCAGCAGCTCCGCCAGACAAGAGACCCAGTACTTC; v_call: TRBV5-1; j_call: TRBJ2-5; d_call: NA; clone_size: NA; cdr3_length: 13
cdr3_aa: CASSPEGGVGYGYTF; cdr3_nt: TGTGCCAGCAGCCCAGAGGGGGGGGTTGGCTATGGCTACACCTTC; v_call: TRBV7-8; j_call: TRBJ1-2; d_call: NA; clone_size: NA; cdr3_length: 15
cdr3_aa: CATSPGEADRNTIYF; cdr3_nt: TGTGCCACCAGCCCAGGGGAGGCAGATAGAAACACCATATATTTT; v_call: TRBV15; j_call: TRBJ1-3; d_call: NA; clone_size: once; cdr3_length: 15
cdr3_aa: CASSTGQGSSPLHF; cdr3_nt: TGTGCCAGCAGCACTGGACAGGGGAGTTCACCCCTCCACTTT; v_call: TRBV11-2; j_call: TRBJ1-6; d_call: TRBD1; clone_size: NA; cdr3_length: 14
cdr3_aa: CASCPSGGAGETQYF; cdr3_nt: TGTGCCAGCTGCCCTAGCGGGGGGGCGGGAGAGACCCAGTACTTC; v_call: TRBV7-9; j_call: TRBJ2-5; d_call: TRBD2; clone_size: few; cdr3_length: 15
cdr3_aa: CASSPSPENTEAFF; cdr3_nt: TGTGCCAGCAGCCCCTCTCCGGAGAACACTGAAGCTTTCTTT; v_call: TRBV16; j_call: TRBJ1-1; d_call: NA; clone_size: NA; cdr3_length: 14
cdr3_aa: CASSLATAHTYEQYF; cdr3_nt: TGTGCCAGCAGCTTAGCGACAGCTCATACCTACGAGCAGTACTTC; v_call: TRBV7-8; j_call: TRBJ2-7; d_call: NA; clone_size: NA; cdr3_length: 15
cdr3_aa: CASRFAPTGGYTF; cdr3_nt: TGTGCCAGCCGCTTTGCCCCCACGGGGGGCTACACCTTC; v_call: TRBV28; j_call: TRBJ1-2; d_call: NA; clone_size: NA; cdr3_length: 13
cdr3_aa: CASSLAGNEKLFF; cdr3_nt: TGCGCCAGCAGCTTGGCCGGTAATGAAAAACTGTTTTTT; v_call: TRBV5-1; j_call: TRBJ1-4; d_call: NA; clone_size: NA; cdr3_length: 13
cdr3_aa: CASRTGTGEGNTEAFF; cdr3_nt: TGTGCCAGCAGAACCGGGACAGGGGAGGGGAACACTGAAGCTTTCTTT; v_call: TRBV2; j_call: TRBJ1-1; d_call: TRBD1; clone_size: NA; cdr3_length: 16
cdr3_aa: CASSYGLRGDYGYTF; cdr3_nt: TGTGCCAGCAGTTACGGACTGCGGGGGGACTATGGCTACACCTTC; v_call: TRBV6-5; j_call: TRBJ1-2; d_call: NA; clone_size: NA; cdr3_length: 15
cdr3_aa: CASSVWGSGQPQHF; cdr3_nt: TGTGCCAGCAGCGTATGGGGATCCGGGCAGCCCCAGCATTTT; v_call: TRBV9; j_call: TRBJ1-5; d_call: NA; clone_size: NA; cdr3_length: 14
cdr3_aa: CASRKYGELFF; cdr3_nt: TGTGCCAGCAGAAAGTACGGGGAGCTGTTTTTT; v_call: TRBV27; j_call: TRBJ2-2; d_call: NA; clone_size: NA; cdr3_length: 11
cdr3_aa: CASSFTGPQGSPLHF; cdr3_nt: TGCGCCAGCAGCTTCACAGGACCTCAAGGGTCACCCCTCCACTTT; v_call: TRBV5-1; j_call: TRBJ1-6; d_call: NA; clone_size: NA; cdr3_length: 15
cdr3_aa: CASRTAGTDTQYF; cdr3_nt: TGTGCCAGCAGGACTGCAGGGACAGATACGCAGTATTTT; v_call: TRBV7-3; j_call: TRBJ2-3; d_call: NA; clone_size: NA; cdr3_length: 13
cdr3_aa: CASSRDSGDTIYF; cdr3_nt: TGTGCCAGCAGCCGGGACAGCGGGGACACCATATATTTT; v_call: TRBV13; j_call: TRBJ1-3; d_call: TRBD1; clone_size: NA; cdr3_length: 13
cdr3_aa: CASSRGGNNEKLFF; cdr3_nt: TGTGCCAGCAGTCGCGGGGGGAATAATGAAAAACTGTTTTTT; v_call: TRBV28; j_call: TRBJ1-4; d_call: NA; clone_size: NA; cdr3_length: 14
cdr3_aa: CASSYGGPVGNTIYF; cdr3_nt: TGTGCCAGCAGTTATGGGGGGCCGGTCGGAAACACCATATATTTT; v_call: TRBV6-5; j_call: TRBJ1-3; d_call: NA; clone_size: NA; cdr3_length: 15
cdr3_aa: CASFSGTGQYEQYF; cdr3_nt: TGTGCCAGCTTCTCCGGGACAGGGCAATACGAGCAGTACTTC; v_call: TRBV18; j_call: TRBJ2-7; d_call: TRBD1; clone_size: NA; cdr3_length: 14
cdr3_aa: CASSLASGGAGETQYF; cdr3_nt: TGCGCCAGCAGCTTGGCTAGCGGGGGGGCCGGAGAGACCCAGTACTTC; v_call: TRBV5-1; j_call: TRBJ2-5; d_call: TRBD2; clone_size: NA; cdr3_length: 16
cdr3_aa: CASSRTGDSPLHF; cdr3_nt: TGTGCCAGTAGTAGGACAGGGGATTCACCCCTCCACTTT; v_call: TRBV19; j_call: TRBJ1-6; d_call: TRBD1; clone_size: NA; cdr3_length: 13
cdr3_aa: CASSGGQGTDTQYF; cdr3_nt: TGTGCCAGCAGTGGTGGACAGGGCACAGATACGCAGTATTTT; v_call: TRBV6-4; j_call: TRBJ2-3; d_call: TRBD1; clone_size: NA; cdr3_length: 14
cdr3_aa: CASSAGWGVDEKLFF; cdr3_nt: TGTGCCAGCAGCGCTGGATGGGGTGTGGATGAAAAACTGTTTTTT; v_call: TRBV9; j_call: TRBJ1-4; d_call: NA; clone_size: few; cdr3_length: 15
cdr3_aa: CARSITPRTGNTEAFF; cdr3_nt: TGTGCCAGAAGCATTACCCCCCGGACGGGGAACACTGAAGCTTTCTTT; v_call: TRBV5-3; j_call: TRBJ1-1; d_call: NA; clone_size: NA; cdr3_length: 16
cdr3_aa: CASSYSSGLKLFF; cdr3_nt: TGTGCCAGCAGTTACTCGTCAGGGCTAAAACTGTTTTTT; v_call: TRBV6-5; j_call: TRBJ1-4; d_call: NA; clone_size: NA; cdr3_length: 13
cdr3_aa: CASSGGTGFQPQHF; cdr3_nt: TGTGCCAGCAGCGGAGGGACAGGGTTTCAGCCCCAGCATTTT; v_call: TRBV9; j_call: TRBJ1-5; d_call: TRBD1; clone_size: NA; cdr3_length: 14
cdr3_aa: CASSVGTGQNQPQHF; cdr3_nt: TGTGCCAGCAGCGTAGGGACAGGGCAGAATCAGCCCCAGCATTTT; v_call: TRBV9; j_call: TRBJ1-5; d_call: TRBD1; clone_size: NA; cdr3_length: 15
cdr3_aa: CASSLGRLTHYGYTF; cdr3_nt: TGTGCCAGCAGTTTGGGCAGACTAACCCACTATGGCTACACCTTC; v_call: TRBV27; j_call: TRBJ1-2; d_call: NA; clone_size: NA; cdr3_length: 15
cdr3_aa: CASSPISGGANEQFF; cdr3_nt: TGTGCCAGCAGTCCGATCTCCGGGGGGGCTAATGAGCAGTTCTTC; v_call: TRBV6-5; j_call: TRBJ2-1; d_call: TRBD2; clone_size: NA; cdr3_length: 15
cdr3_aa: CASSLVGEKLFF; cdr3_nt: TGTGCCAGCAGCTTGGTGGGTGAAAAACTGTTTTTT; v_call: TRBV5-4; j_call: TRBJ1-4; d_call: NA; clone_size: NA; cdr3_length: 12
cdr3_aa: CASSRTVLTYNEQFF; cdr3_nt: TGTGCCAGTAGTAGGACAGTACTGACCTACAATGAGCAGTTCTTC; v_call: TRBV19; j_call: TRBJ2-1; d_call: NA; clone_size: NA; cdr3_length: 15
cdr3_aa: CASSQDKNTEAFF; cdr3_nt: TGTGCCAGCAGTCAAGACAAAAACACTGAAGCTTTCTTT; v_call: TRBV27; j_call: TRBJ1-1; d_call: NA; clone_size: NA; cdr3_length: 13
cdr3_aa: CASSSLGSSYEQYF; cdr3_nt: TGTGCCAGTAGTTCCCTAGGAAGCTCCTACGAGCAGTACTTC; v_call: TRBV19; j_call: TRBJ2-7; d_call: NA; clone_size: once; cdr3_length: 14
cdr3_aa: CASSQMTVGGYTF; cdr3_nt: TGTGCCAGCAGCCAAATGACAGTAGGAGGCTACACCTTC; v_call: TRBV3-1/TRBV3-2; j_call: TRBJ1-2; d_call: NA; clone_size: NA; cdr3_length: 13
cdr3_aa: CASSFPSIYNEQFF; cdr3_nt: TGTGCCAGCAGCTTTCCCTCGATTTACAATGAGCAGTTCTTC; v_call: TRBV5-5; j_call: TRBJ2-1; d_call: NA; clone_size: NA; cdr3_length: 14
cdr3_aa: CASSVSAGGRGEQYF; cdr3_nt: TGTGCCAGCAGCGTCTCCGCAGGGGGTCGGGGCGAGCAGTACTTC; v_call: TRBV11-3; j_call: TRBJ2-7; d_call: TRBD1; clone_size: NA; cdr3_length: 15
cdr3_aa: CASSTPTGELFF; cdr3_nt: TGTGCCAGCAGTACCCCTACCGGGGAGCTGTTTTTT; v_call: TRBV28; j_call: TRBJ2-2; d_call: NA; clone_size: NA; cdr3_length: 12
cdr3_aa: CASSLGAVKRGNQPQHF; cdr3_nt: TGTGCCAGCAGCTTAGGGGCAGTCAAAAGAGGCAATCAGCCCCAGCATTTT; v_call: TRBV7-8; j_call: TRBJ1-5; d_call: NA; clone_size: once; cdr3_length: 17
cdr3_aa: CASSPASETQYF; cdr3_nt: TGTGCCAGCTCACCGGCCAGTGAGACCCAGTACTTC; v_call: TRBV18; j_call: TRBJ2-5; d_call: NA; clone_size: NA; cdr3_length: 12
cdr3_aa: CASSVGAGGTYEQYF; cdr3_nt: TGTGCCAGCAGCGTAGGAGCAGGGGGTACCTACGAGCAGTACTTC; v_call: TRBV9; j_call: TRBJ2-7; d_call: TRBD1; clone_size: NA; cdr3_length: 15
cdr3_aa: CASSYYFSGSPSTDTQYF; cdr3_nt: TGTGCCAGCAGTTACTATTTTTCGGGGTCCCCTAGCACAGATACGCAGTATTTT; v_call: TRBV6-2/TRBV6-3; j_call: TRBJ2-3; d_call: NA; clone_size: NA; cdr3_length: 18
cdr3_aa: CASSSTGSTIYF; cdr3_nt: TGTGCCAGCAGTTCGACAGGGAGCACCATATATTTT; v_call: TRBV6-2/TRBV6-3; j_call: TRBJ1-3; d_call: TRBD1; clone_size: NA; cdr3_length: 12
cdr3_aa: CASSPNGTGGFCEQYF; cdr3_nt: TGTGCCAGCAGCCCTAACGGGACAGGGGGCTTCTGCGAGCAGTACTTC; v_call: TRBV4-2; j_call: TRBJ2-7; d_call: TRBD1; clone_size: NA; cdr3_length: 16
cdr3_aa: CASSEKDTDTQYF; cdr3_nt: TGTGCCAGCAGTGAGAAAGACACAGATACGCAGTATTTT; v_call: TRBV6-4; j_call: TRBJ2-3; d_call: NA; clone_size: few; cdr3_length: 13
cdr3_aa: CASSQEVLRNQPQHF; cdr3_nt: TGTGCCAGCAGCCAAGAGGTGTTAAGGAATCAGCCCCAGCATTTT; v_call: TRBV4-2; j_call: TRBJ1-5; d_call: NA; clone_size: once; cdr3_length: 15
cdr3_aa: CASTLGDSYSNQPQHF; cdr3_nt: TGTGCCAGCACCCTCGGGGACAGCTATAGCAATCAGCCCCAGCATTTT; v_call: TRBV28; j_call: TRBJ1-5; d_call: TRBD1; clone_size: NA; cdr3_length: 16
cdr3_aa: CASRDPGAWGETQYF; cdr3_nt: TGCGCCAGCAGGGACCCCGGGGCCTGGGGAGAGACCCAGTACTTC; v_call: TRBV10-2; j_call: TRBJ2-5; d_call: NA; clone_size: NA; cdr3_length: 15
cdr3_aa: CASRAPGGSSYEQYF; cdr3_nt: TGTGCCAGCAGGGCCCCGGGGGGTTCCTCCTACGAGCAGTACTTC; v_call: TRBV5-4; j_call: TRBJ2-7; d_call: TRBD2; clone_size: NA; cdr3_length: 15